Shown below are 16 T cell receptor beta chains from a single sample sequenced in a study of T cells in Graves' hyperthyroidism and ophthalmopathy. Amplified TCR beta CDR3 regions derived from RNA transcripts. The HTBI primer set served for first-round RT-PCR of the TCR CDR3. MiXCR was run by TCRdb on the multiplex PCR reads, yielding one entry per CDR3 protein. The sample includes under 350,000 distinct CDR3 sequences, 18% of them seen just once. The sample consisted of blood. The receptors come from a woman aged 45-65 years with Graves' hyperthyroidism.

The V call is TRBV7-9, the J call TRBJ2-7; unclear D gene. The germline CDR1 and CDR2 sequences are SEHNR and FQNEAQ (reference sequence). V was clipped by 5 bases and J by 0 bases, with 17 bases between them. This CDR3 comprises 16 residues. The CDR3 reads CASSPKPIRSSYEQYF. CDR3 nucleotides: TGTGCCAGCAGCCCGAAGCCTATACGGAGCTCCTACGAGCAGTACTTC.

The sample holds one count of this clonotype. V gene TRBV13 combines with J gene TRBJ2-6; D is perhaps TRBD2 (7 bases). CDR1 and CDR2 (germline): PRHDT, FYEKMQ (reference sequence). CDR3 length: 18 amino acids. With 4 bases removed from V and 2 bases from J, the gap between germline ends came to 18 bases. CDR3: CASSSNLLGGAGANVLTF. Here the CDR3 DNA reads TGTGCCAGCAGCTCGAACCTTCTAGGGGGGGCTGGGGCCAACGTCCTGACTTTC.

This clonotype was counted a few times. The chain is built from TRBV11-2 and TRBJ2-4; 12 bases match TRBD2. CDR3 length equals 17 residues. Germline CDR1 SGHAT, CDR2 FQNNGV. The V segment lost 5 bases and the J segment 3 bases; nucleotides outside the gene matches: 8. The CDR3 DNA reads TGTGCCAGCAGCCCAGGGCCGGGACTAGCGGGCAAAAACATTCAGTACTTC. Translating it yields CASSPGPGLAGKNIQYF.

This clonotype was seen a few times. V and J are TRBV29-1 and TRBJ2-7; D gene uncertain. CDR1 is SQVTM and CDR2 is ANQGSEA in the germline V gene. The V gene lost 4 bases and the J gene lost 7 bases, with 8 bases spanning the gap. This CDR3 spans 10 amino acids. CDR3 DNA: TGCAGCGTTGCTCAGAATGAGCAGTACTTC. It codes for CSVAQNEQYF.

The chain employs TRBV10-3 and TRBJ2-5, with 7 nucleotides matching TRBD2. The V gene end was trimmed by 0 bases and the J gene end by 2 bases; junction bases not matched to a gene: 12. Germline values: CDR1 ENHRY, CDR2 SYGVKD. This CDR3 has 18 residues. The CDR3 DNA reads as TGTGCCATCAGTGAGTCCTTCGCCGACGGGAGGACACAAGAGACCCAGTACTTC. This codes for CAISESFADGRTQETQYF.

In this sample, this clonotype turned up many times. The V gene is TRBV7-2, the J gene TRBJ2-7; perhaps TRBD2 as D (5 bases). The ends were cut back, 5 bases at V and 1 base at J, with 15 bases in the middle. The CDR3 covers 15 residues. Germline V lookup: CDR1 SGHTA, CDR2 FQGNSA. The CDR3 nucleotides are TGTGCCAGCAGCATCCTTCTCACGGGGTCCTACGAGCAGTACTTC. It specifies CASSILLTGSYEQYF.

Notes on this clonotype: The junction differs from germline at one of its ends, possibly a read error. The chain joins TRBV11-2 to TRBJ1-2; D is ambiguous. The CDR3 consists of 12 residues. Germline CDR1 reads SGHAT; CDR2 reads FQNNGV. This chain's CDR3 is CASSSSDYGYAF. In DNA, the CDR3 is TGTGCCAGCAGCTCGTCCGACTATGGCTACGCCTTC.

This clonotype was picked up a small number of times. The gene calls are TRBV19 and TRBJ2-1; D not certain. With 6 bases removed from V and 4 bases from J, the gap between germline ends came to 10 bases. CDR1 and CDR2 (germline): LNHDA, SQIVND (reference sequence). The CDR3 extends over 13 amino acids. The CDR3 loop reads CASRVSHYNEQFF. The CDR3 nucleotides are TGTGCCAGTAGGGTCAGCCATTACAATGAGCAGTTCTTC.

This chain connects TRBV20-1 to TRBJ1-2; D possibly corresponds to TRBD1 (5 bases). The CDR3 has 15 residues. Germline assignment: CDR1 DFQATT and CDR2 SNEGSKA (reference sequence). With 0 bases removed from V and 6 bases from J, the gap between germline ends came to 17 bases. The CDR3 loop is CSARDPGQGIHGYTF. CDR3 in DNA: TGCAGTGCTAGAGATCCGGGGCAGGGAATCCATGGCTACACCTTC.

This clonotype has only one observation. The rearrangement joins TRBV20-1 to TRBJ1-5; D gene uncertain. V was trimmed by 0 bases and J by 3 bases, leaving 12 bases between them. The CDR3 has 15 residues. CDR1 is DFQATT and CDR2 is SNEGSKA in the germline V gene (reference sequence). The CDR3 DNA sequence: TGCAGTGCTAGAGATCTGGGAAGGGCCAATCAGCCCCAGCATTTT. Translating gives CSARDLGRANQPQHF.

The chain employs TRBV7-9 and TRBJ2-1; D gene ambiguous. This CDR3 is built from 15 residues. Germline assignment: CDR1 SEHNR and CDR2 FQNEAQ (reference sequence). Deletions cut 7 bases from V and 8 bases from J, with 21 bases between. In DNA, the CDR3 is TGTGCCAGCAACCCTATGTCTACGAGCCCTTATGAGCAGTTCTTC. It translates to CASNPMSTSPYEQFF.

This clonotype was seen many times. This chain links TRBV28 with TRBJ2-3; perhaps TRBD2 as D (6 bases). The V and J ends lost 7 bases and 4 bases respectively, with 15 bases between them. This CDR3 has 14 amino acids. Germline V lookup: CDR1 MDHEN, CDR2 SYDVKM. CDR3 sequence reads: CASTVTSSADTQYF. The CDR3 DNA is TGTGCCAGCACCGTGACTAGTTCCGCAGATACGCAGTATTTT.

CDR3 nucleotide sequence: TGTGCCAGCACTCCCAGCCAAGGCTATGGCTACACCTTC. Encoded protein: CASTPSQGYGYTF. The rearrangement links TRBV6-5 to TRBJ1-2; D not certain. V shed 7 bases and J shed 4 bases, with 13 bases lying between them. The CDR3 length is 13 residues. The germline CDR1 and CDR2 sequences are MNHEY and SVGAGI.

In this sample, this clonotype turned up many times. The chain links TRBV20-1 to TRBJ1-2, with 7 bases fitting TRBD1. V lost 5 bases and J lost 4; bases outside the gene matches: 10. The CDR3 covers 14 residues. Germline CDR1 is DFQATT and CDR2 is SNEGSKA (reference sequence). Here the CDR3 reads CSAGMGGGGYGYTF. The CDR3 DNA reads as TGCAGTGCTGGCATGGGAGGGGGCGGCTATGGCTACACCTTC.

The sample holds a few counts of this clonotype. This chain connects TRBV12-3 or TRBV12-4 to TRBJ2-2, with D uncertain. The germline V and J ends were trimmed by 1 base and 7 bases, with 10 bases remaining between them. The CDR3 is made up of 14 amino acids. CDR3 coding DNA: TGTGCCAGCAGTTTAGGTTGGGAAGGCGGGGAGCTGTTTTTT. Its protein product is CASSLGWEGGELFF.

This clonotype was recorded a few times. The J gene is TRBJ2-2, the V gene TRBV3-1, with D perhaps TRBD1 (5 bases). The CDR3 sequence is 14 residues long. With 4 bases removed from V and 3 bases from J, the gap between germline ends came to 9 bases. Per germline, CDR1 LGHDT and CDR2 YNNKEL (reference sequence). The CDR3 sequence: CASSLIQDTGELFF. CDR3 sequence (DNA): TGTGCCAGCAGCCTAATACAGGACACCGGGGAGCTGTTTTTT.